Below are 22 T cell receptor beta chains sequenced from a single sample in a study of radiation and T cells in renal cell carcinoma. Time point in this sample: blood 4 weeks post-SBRT, at nephrectomy. The treatment was: 15 Gy SBRT to primary tumor, nephrectomy 4 weeks later. The table came from immunoSEQ multiplex PCR; TCRdb's copy has only in-frame clones and leaves some out. In the table there are some 80,000 clones, less than 85% of which are singletons. Specimen: blood, collected from a patient whose treatment included radiotherapy and nephrectomy. Every receptor here comes from a woman aged 60-75 years with renal cell carcinoma.

This sequence joins TRBV5-1 and TRBJ1-2, with D unresolved. This CDR3 region has 14 residues. Deletions cut 2 bases from V and 1 base from J, with 9 bases between. From germline, CDR1 is SGHRS and CDR2 YFSETQ. The CDR3 bases are TGCGCCAGCAGCTTTGGCGGGGATAACTATGGCTACACCTTC. It encodes CASSFGGDNYGYTF.

J is TRBJ2-5 and V is TRBV27; TRBD2 matches 13 bases. V shed 4 bases, J shed 4 bases, and the junction held 6 bases outside the gene matches. Germline CDR1 MNHEY, CDR2 SMNVEV (reference sequence). The CDR3 loop spans 16 amino acids. CDR3 sequence reads: CASSSSGLAGSETQYF. As DNA, the CDR3 is TGTGCCAGCAGTTCCTCGGGACTAGCGGGATCAGAGACCCAGTACTTC.

This clone was seen only once. V gene TRBV5-1 combines with J gene TRBJ2-1; D is uncertain. The CDR3 runs 12 residues. Trimming cost V 4 bases and J 6 bases, with 8 bases left between them. Germline V lookup: CDR1 SGHRS, CDR2 YFSETQ. The DNA for the CDR3 is TGCGCCAGCAGCCCCCCCGGCAATGAGCAGTTCTTC. Amino acid sequence: CASSPPGNEQFF.

This chain uses TRBV19 with TRBJ2-7; tentatively, D is TRBD1 or TRBD2 (6 bases each). This CDR3 is built from 13 residues. V gave up 7 bases and J gave up 3 bases, with 13 bases separating them. Germline assignment: CDR1 LNHDA and CDR2 SQIVND (reference sequence). DNA for the CDR3: TGTGCCAGTACAGGCCGGGGGCTCTACGAGCAGTACTTC. Translated, it gives CASTGRGLYEQYF.

The genes are TRBV5-1 and TRBJ2-3, with D tentatively TRBD1 (7 bases). CDR1 and CDR2 (germline): SGHRS, YFSETQ. This CDR3 comprises 15 residues. V was pared by 7 bases and J by 0 bases, with 15 bases between. The CDR3 sequence: CASYDQGGSTDTQYF. The DNA of the CDR3 is TGCGCCAGCTACGACCAGGGGGGAAGCACAGATACGCAGTATTTT.

This chain joins TRBV6-5 and TRBJ2-5; D unclear. Trimming took off 2 bases at V and 2 bases at J, with 9 bases between the two ends. The CDR3 totals 14 residues. The germline gives CDR1 MNHEY, CDR2 SVGAGI. The CDR3 here is CASSYLPGQETQYF. The CDR3 bases are TGTGCCAGCAGTTACCTACCGGGTCAAGAGACCCAGTACTTC.

The gene calls are TRBV5-1 and TRBJ2-7; 7 positions agree with TRBD2. The CDR3 loop spans 12 amino acids. CDR1 SGHRS and CDR2 YFSETQ come from the germline V gene. Germline trimming cut 0 bases from V and 6 bases from J; bases unmatched to any gene: 0. This CDR3 is CASSLGEGEQYF. The CDR3 DNA reads as TGCGCCAGCAGCTTGGGGGAGGGCGAGCAGTACTTC.

V is TRBV7-6 and J is TRBJ1-1; the D gene is possibly TRBD1 (5 bases). The V end lost 5 bases, the J end lost 0 bases, and 13 bases lay between the germline ends. This CDR3 comprises 15 residues. The germline gives CDR1 SGHVS, CDR2 FNYEAQ. The CDR3: CASSPRQFMNTEAFF. The CDR3 DNA reads as TGTGCCAGCAGCCCTAGACAGTTCATGAACACTGAAGCTTTCTTT.

This clone was picked up one time. This chain links TRBV6-5 with TRBJ1-5; 9 nucleotides match TRBD1. This CDR3 has 15 amino acids. Germline lookup yields CDR1 MNHEY and CDR2 SVGAGI. Trimming cost V 8 bases and J 4 bases; bases outside gene matches: 9. DNA for the CDR3: TGTGCCAGCGCCCGGGACAGGGACTGGAATCAGCCCCAGCATTTT. This sequence encodes CASARDRDWNQPQHF.

This clone was seen a few times. The chain joins TRBV11-2 to TRBJ1-6; TRBD1 matches 8 bases. With 0 bases clipped from V and 5 bases from J, the junction kept 3 bases outside the gene matches. This CDR3 has 16 amino acids. CDR1 and CDR2 from the germline V gene are SGHAT and FQNNGV. The DNA of the CDR3 is TGTGCCAGCAGCTTAGAGGGACAGGTCCATAATTCACCCCTCCACTTT. Translating gives CASSLEGQVHNSPLHF.

This clone was counted a single time. The gene calls are TRBV7-6 and TRBJ1-4; D call uncertain. CDR1 and CDR2 (germline): SGHVS, FNYEAQ. The CDR3 totals 16 residues. Trimming cost V 1 base and J 7 bases, with 16 bases left between them. CDR3 sequence (DNA): TGTGCCAGCAGCTTAGGAAGGCAGTTCGGCGGTGAAAAACTGTTTTTT. This encodes CASSLGRQFGGEKLFF.

V usage is TRBV5-1 and J usage is TRBJ2-2, with a possible D match to TRBD1 (6 bases). The CDR3 contains 12 residues. The V gene's germline CDR1 is SGHRS and CDR2 YFSETQ. V was trimmed by 2 bases and J by 8 bases, leaving 7 bases between them. The CDR3 sequence: CASSLGQGELFF. The CDR3 DNA reads as TGCGCCAGCAGCTTAGGACAGGGGGAGCTGTTTTTT.

The rearrangement links TRBV7-9 to TRBJ2-1; D is ambiguous. The CDR3 consists of 12 residues. The germline V and J ends were trimmed by 2 bases and 6 bases, with 5 bases remaining between them. Germline CDR1 reads SEHNR; CDR2 reads FQNEAQ (reference sequence). CDR3 DNA: TGTGCCAGCAGCTTAAGCACCAATGAGCAGTTCTTC. It encodes CASSLSTNEQFF.

The chain combines TRBV7-9 with TRBJ1-1; a possible D gene is TRBD1 (5 bases). Trimming shortened V by 6 bases and J by 8 bases, and 16 bases separated the two germline ends. The germline V gene encodes CDR1 SEHNR and CDR2 FQNEAQ (reference sequence). The CDR3 runs to 13 residues. CDR3 nucleotide sequence: TGTGCCAGCAGAGACGAGGGCAGGGCAGAAGCTTTCTTT. Translating it yields CASRDEGRAEAFF.

The rearrangement links TRBV28 to TRBJ2-1; D may match TRBD1 or TRBD2 (5 bases each). With 4 bases removed from V and 7 bases from J, the gap between germline ends came to 17 bases. CDR1 MDHEN and CDR2 SYDVKM come from the germline V gene. This CDR3 contains 15 residues. The DNA of the CDR3 is TGTGCCAGCAGTTCCCCCCCGCTCGAGGGGAATGAGCAGTTCTTC. It specifies CASSSPPLEGNEQFF.

V gene TRBV5-1 combines with J gene TRBJ2-6, with TRBD1 matching over 7 bases. The CDR3 runs to 15 residues. V was pared by 4 bases and J by 2 bases, with 3 bases of the junction left unmatched. The germline V gene has CDR1 SGHRS and CDR2 YFSETQ. The CDR3 is CASSPQGAGANVLTF. The CDR3 DNA follows: TGCGCCAGCAGCCCCCAGGGGGCTGGGGCCAACGTCCTGACTTTC.

J is TRBJ1-2 and V is TRBV15, with 8 bases matching TRBD1. Per germline, CDR1 LNHNV and CDR2 YYDKDF (reference sequence). The CDR3 covers 15 residues. V dropped 3 bases and J dropped 8; count of bases not matched to a gene: 11. CDR3 sequence reads: CATSSRTGSYNGYTF. Written as DNA, the CDR3 is TGTGCCACCAGCAGTAGGACAGGGTCATATAACGGCTACACCTTC.

This clone showed up just a few times. The chain combines TRBV11-3 with TRBJ2-1; D is possibly TRBD2 (5 bases). The CDR3 spans 15 residues. Looked up from germline, CDR1 is SGHNT and CDR2 is YENEEA. V was trimmed by 1 base and J by 7 bases, leaving 14 bases between them. As DNA, the CDR3 is TGTGCCAGCAGCTTAGTCAGCGGAGAGGGAAATGAGCAGTTCTTC. Translation: CASSLVSGEGNEQFF.

The V call is TRBV28, the J call TRBJ2-7; D perhaps matches TRBD2 (6 bases). The germline V gene encodes CDR1 MDHEN and CDR2 SYDVKM. With 3 bases removed from V and 3 bases from J, the gap between germline ends came to 18 bases. This CDR3 has 16 residues. CDR3 protein: CASSLGGALPIYEQYF. The CDR3 DNA reads TGTGCCAGCAGTTTGGGCGGGGCGTTACCTATCTACGAGCAGTACTTC.

The CDR3 is CASSTGTPYEQYF. The CDR3 DNA reads TGTGCCAGCTCGACAGGGACCCCCTACGAGCAGTACTTC. V and J are TRBV7-9 and TRBJ2-7, with 7 positions matching TRBD1. J was trimmed by 2 bases and V by 8 bases; bases with no gene match: 6. The CDR3 extends over 13 amino acids. Per germline, CDR1 SEHNR and CDR2 FQNEAQ (reference sequence).

The chain is built from TRBV13 and TRBJ2-5, with 7 nucleotides matching TRBD1. The CDR3 covers 13 residues. J lost 5 bases, V lost 8 bases, and 8 bases had no gene match. Germline V gene sequence: CDR1 PRHDT, CDR2 FYEKMQ (reference sequence). The CDR3 DNA sequence: TGTGCCAGCGCCGGGACAGACAGGGAGACCCAGTACTTC. Protein sequence: CASAGTDRETQYF. Drawing the rest from reference TRBV13 and TRBJ2-5, the complete variable domain is AAGVIQSPRHLIKEKRETATLKCYPIPRHDTVYWYQQGPGQDPQFLISFYEKMQSDKGSIPDRFSAQQFSDYHSELNMSSLELGDSALYFCASAGTDRETQYFGPGTRLLVL.

This clone was seen a single time. The chain employs TRBV4-1 and TRBJ2-5; 8 nucleotides match TRBD2. J lost 0 bases, V lost 4 bases, and 4 bases had no gene match. CDR1 MGHRA and CDR2 YSYEKL come from the germline V gene. The CDR3 consists of 15 residues. The CDR3, as DNA: TGCGCCAGCAGCCGAGTAGCGGGAAACCAAGAGACCCAGTACTTC. This gives the protein CASSRVAGNQETQYF.